The 17 T cell receptor beta chains reported below all come from one sample, sequenced in a study of CD8 T cells in cerebrospinal fluid in Alzheimer's disease. TCRdb re-called the 10x single-cell sequencing reads and gives one entry per CDR3 protein, without DNA. The sample's table shows over 1,000 distinct CDR3 sequences. Sequenced: cerebrospinal fluid. The receptors derive from a human donor in good health.

By frequency, this clonotype registers medium-sized. CDR3 sequence reads: CASSLRRGSGRGETQYF. This sequence joins TRBV5-4 and TRBJ2-5; TCRdb's D gene call, TRBD2, goes unchecked for lack of DNA. In germline, CDR1 is SGHNT, CDR2 YYREEE (reference sequence). The CDR3 sequence is 17 residues long.

This clonotype is classed as large (0.1 to 1%) by frequency. V and J are TRBV12-3 or TRBV12-4 and TRBJ2-2; TCRdb's assignment of TRBD1 cannot be checked, as there is no DNA. The CDR3 covers 15 residues. The CDR3 is CASNPGTANTGELFF.

This clonotype is identified as medium-sized from frequency. The chain has TRBV12-3 or TRBV12-4 and TRBJ1-3; TCRdb's D call of TRBD1 is untestable without DNA. CDR3 length: 14 amino acids. CDR3 sequence reads: CASSLRDRAHTIYF.

Considering frequency, this clonotype is medium-sized. The chain uses TRBV4-2 and TRBJ2-4; there is no DNA to check the TCRdb D call of TRBD2. CDR1 is LGHNA, CDR2 YNFKEQ, per germline. This CDR3 has 20 residues. The CDR3 reads CASSQGANLGLAGAKNIQYF.

J is TRBJ1-1 and V is TRBV5-4; no DNA is available, so the TRBD1 call from TCRdb remains unchecked. Germline CDR1 reads SGHNT; CDR2 reads YYREEE (reference sequence). There are 15 residues in the CDR3. The CDR3 reads CASSPQLQGGTEAFF.

This clonotype is labeled medium-sized based on frequency. The genes are TRBV12-3 or TRBV12-4 and TRBJ1-3. The CDR3 runs 14 residues. This chain's CDR3 is CASSPPASGNTIYF.

Frequency places this clonotype as medium-sized. The chain combines TRBV29-1 with TRBJ1-2; as DNA is missing, the TRBD1 call by TCRdb cannot be tested. Germline CDR1 SQVTM, CDR2 ANQGSEA. CDR3 length: 14 amino acids. This chain's CDR3 is CSAQGDRGHYGYTF.

Judged by frequency, this clonotype is large (0.1 to 1%). The J gene is TRBJ2-1, the V gene TRBV7-8; TCRdb's D gene call, TRBD2, goes unchecked for lack of DNA. The CDR3 contains 15 residues. Germline values: CDR1 SGHVS, CDR2 FQNEAQ. This chain's CDR3 is CASSLSPSGAGEQFF. Full variable domain (remainder filled in from reference TRBV7-8 and TRBJ2-1): GAGVSQSPRYKVAKRGQDVALRCDPISGHVSLFWYQQALGQGPEFLTYFQNEAQLDKSGLPSDRFFAERPEGSVSTLKIQRTQQEDSAVYLCASSLSPSGAGEQFFGPGTRLTVL.

This clonotype ranks as large in terms of frequency. This chain joins TRBV7-2 and TRBJ2-5. Per the germline V gene, CDR1 is SGHTA and CDR2 is FQGNSA. The CDR3 runs 12 residues. This CDR3 reads CASSSYQETQYF.

This clonotype is classed as large by frequency. CDR3: CATSWGGTSGSDEQFF. The rearrangement uses TRBV24-1 and TRBJ2-1; TCRdb reports TRBD2, a call that lacks DNA to check it against. This CDR3 region has 16 residues. In germline, CDR1 is KGHDR, CDR2 SFDVKD.

This clonotype is deemed medium-sized by its frequency. The chain couples TRBV3-1 to TRBJ2-3; absent DNA, TCRdb's TRBD2 call cannot be checked. The CDR3 has 14 amino acids. Germline V CDR1 and CDR2: LGHDT, YNNKEL (reference sequence). The CDR3 sequence is CASSAGGGTDTQYF.

The V call is TRBV19, the J call TRBJ2-7; TCRdb calls TRBD1, which cannot be checked without DNA. This CDR3 spans 15 amino acids. Germline assignment: CDR1 LNHDA and CDR2 SQIVND (reference sequence). CDR3: CASSSRGPNSYEQYF.

Its frequency marks this clonotype as large. J is TRBJ2-3 and V is TRBV12-3 or TRBV12-4; with no DNA, the TCRdb D assignment of TRBD1 cannot be verified. The CDR3 has 14 residues. The CDR3 spells CANSGQGMADTQYF.

This clonotype ranks as medium-sized in terms of frequency. The genes are TRBV9 and TRBJ2-7; the D gene TCRdb calls, TRBD2, cannot be checked with no DNA. The germline gives CDR1 SGDLS, CDR2 YYNGEE. CDR3 length: 16 amino acids. The chain's CDR3 is CASSVPLAGMNREQYF.

This clonotype is called large (0.1 to 1%) based on its frequency. The chain is built from TRBV2 and TRBJ2-1. The CDR3 sequence is 14 residues long. The germline V gene encodes CDR1 SNHLY and CDR2 FYNNEI. CDR3 residues: CASSARGSYNEQFF.

This clonotype is medium-sized by frequency. The rearrangement uses TRBV5-1 and TRBJ1-3; TCRdb picks TRBD1, but there is no DNA to check that call. The CDR3 sequence is 17 residues long. CDR1 is SGHRS and CDR2 is YFSETQ in the germline V gene. CDR3 loop: CASSLGQGERSGNTIYF.

This clonotype is labeled medium-sized (0.01 to 0.1%) based on frequency. V usage is TRBV3-1 and J usage is TRBJ2-5. The germline V gene encodes CDR1 LGHDT and CDR2 YNNKEL (reference sequence). This CDR3 is built from 14 residues. CDR3 region: CASSQGLAQETQYF.